One and the same sample provided the 23 T cell receptor beta chains below, sequenced in a study of T cell clonality in common variable immunodeficiency. Repertoires were generated with immunoSEQ multiplex PCR, while TCRdb's copy carries only in-frame clones and drops some. The sample has fewer than 75,000 clones, none seen only once; the top ten hold about 1.8%. Sequencing was done on a sample of peripheral blood mononuclear cells. The receptor source for this set is a person aged 18 to 75 in good health.

This clone showed up many times. The observed sequence ends 3 residues before the CDR3 terminus, with the missing tail filled in from the germline J gene. The V gene is TRBV15, the J gene TRBJ2-5; 16 nucleotides match TRBD2. The germline V gene encodes CDR1 LNHNV and CDR2 YYDKDF (reference sequence). V shed 1 base and J 5 bases; nucleotides not matched to a gene: 10. This CDR3 comprises 19 residues. The part of the CDR3 DNA that was read is TGTGCCACCAGCAGAGGCGAGGGACTAGCGGGAGGGGTGGGGGAGACC. Residues: CATSRGEGLAGGVGET. The full CDR3 is CATSRGEGLAGGVGETQYF.

This clone showed up many times. The DNA read from the CDR3 is TGTGCCAGCAGTTACATGGGGGCCAGCGGGGAG. This sequence encodes CASSYMGASGE. The CDR3 as a whole reads CASSYMGASGELFF. The chain uses TRBV6-2 or TRBV6-3 and TRBJ2-2, with D tentatively TRBD1 (6 bases). The read gets to within 3 residues of the CDR3 end, and the germline J gene fills in the rest. Germline V gene sequence: CDR1 MNHEY, CDR2 SVGEGT. V lost 2 bases and J lost 7, with 11 bases in between. There are 14 residues in the CDR3.

This clone was seen at least ten times. The read is 3 residues too short to cover the CDR3 end, so that end is filled in from the germline J gene. The chain recombines TRBV29-1 with TRBJ1-6, with D unclear. Germline CDR1 SQVTM, CDR2 ANQGSEA. This CDR3 has 18 residues. Trimming cost V 3 bases and J 0 bases, with 18 bases left between them. The CDR3 sequence: CSVDIGLLRISYNSPLHF. The CDR3 bases that were read are TGCAGCGTTGATATCGGACTTCTAAGGATCTCCTATAATTCACCC.

There are many counts of this clone. The read terminates 3 residues before the CDR3 end, so the remaining end is supplied by the germline J gene. The J gene is TRBJ1-1, the V gene TRBV11-2, with D perhaps TRBD1 (5 bases). The CDR3 contains 14 residues. The ends were cut back, 4 bases at V and 3 bases at J, with 12 bases in the middle. Germline CDR1 is SGHAT and CDR2 is FQNNGV. Incomplete CDR3 DNA: TGTGCCAGCAGCTCTCCGGGACTATACACTGAA. Translated: CASSSPGLYTE. The entire CDR3 reads CASSSPGLYTEAFF.

This clone was seen at least ten times. The read comes to an end 3 residues before the CDR3 does, leaving the germline J gene to fill in the end. This rearrangement joins TRBV19 to TRBJ2-7, with D tentatively TRBD1 (7 bases). Trimming took 6 bases from V and 6 from J, leaving 18 bases between them. The CDR3 length is 14 residues. In germline, CDR1 is LNHDA, CDR2 SQIVND (reference sequence). The CDR3 region is CASRPTGTPIEQYF. CDR3 bases read: TGTGCCAGTAGACCGACAGGGACTCCTATCGAG.

This clone was seen many times. The CDR3 is CASSTGSSGNTIYF. Incomplete CDR3 DNA: TGTGCCAGTAGTACGGGGTCCTCAGGAAACACC. V and J are TRBV19 and TRBJ1-3; no reliable D call. The read gets to within 3 residues of the CDR3 end, and the germline J gene fills in the rest. The V gene's germline CDR1 is LNHDA and CDR2 SQIVND (reference sequence). V lost 4 bases to trimming and J lost 4 bases, with 11 bases between them. The CDR3 consists of 14 residues.

There are a few counts of this clone. The CDR3 spells CASRLTSGATYEQYF. Incomplete CDR3 DNA: TGCGCCAGCAGATTAACTAGCGGGGCCACCTACGAG. This chain joins TRBV10-2 and TRBJ2-7; TRBD2 agrees at 10 bases. With the read ending 3 residues before the CDR3 end, the germline J gene is used to fill in that end. The CDR3 runs to 15 residues. V gave up 6 bases and J gave up 2 bases; unmatched junction bases: 7. Germline V gene sequence: CDR1 WSHSY, CDR2 SAAADI.

In this sample, this clone turned up many times. From the germline J gene comes the end of the CDR3, since the read stops 3 residues before it. V is TRBV19 and J is TRBJ1-2; 8 bases are a match to TRBD1. From germline, CDR1 is LNHDA and CDR2 SQIVND (reference sequence). The CDR3 is 18 residues long. V dropped 1 base and J dropped 2; count of bases not matched to a gene: 12. The CDR3: CASSIVGVETGVNYGYTF. The sequenced CDR3 bases are TGTGCCAGTAGTATAGTTGGGGTTGAGACAGGGGTGAACTATGGC.

This clone occurred many times. The observed sequence ends 3 residues before the CDR3 terminus, with the missing tail filled in from the germline J gene. The rearrangement links TRBV5-1 to TRBJ2-2; 8 bases map to TRBD1. Germline CDR1 is SGHRS and CDR2 is YFSETQ. The CDR3 is 14 residues long. With 4 bases clipped from V and 6 bases from J, the junction kept 5 bases outside the gene matches. CDR3 amino acids: CASSTDRDSGELFF. The CDR3 DNA, read in part, is TGCGCCAGCAGCACGGACAGGGATTCCGGGGAG.

This clone has a count of ten or more. With the read ending 3 residues before the CDR3 end, the germline J gene is used to fill in that end. The chain uses TRBV2 and TRBJ1-1; 8 positions agree with TRBD1. The CDR3 consists of 15 residues. The germline V gene has CDR1 SNHLY and CDR2 FYNNEI. Trimming cost V 7 bases and J 5 bases; bases outside gene matches: 12. CDR3 DNA (partial): TGTGCCAGCAATACGGTGACAGGGGTTGGAACTGAA. It yields the protein CASNTVTGVGTE. The CDR3 in full is CASNTVTGVGTEAFF.

This clone was counted many times. With the read ending 3 residues before the CDR3 end, the germline J gene is used to fill in that end. The V and J genes are TRBV2 and TRBJ2-1, with D possibly TRBD1 on 5 matching bases. V lost 1 base and J lost 5, with 12 bases in between. Per the germline V gene, CDR1 is SNHLY and CDR2 is FYNNEI. CDR3 size: 15 residues. The CDR3: CASSEGLGRDNEQFF. Partial CDR3 DNA: TGTGCCAGCAGTGAAGGCCTGGGGCGAGACAATGAG.

This clone showed up many times. The CDR3 extends 3 residues past the end of the read, so its final part is completed from the germline J gene. This chain links TRBV29-1 with TRBJ1-1; D gene unclear. The CDR3 covers 12 residues. The germline V and J ends were trimmed by 1 base and 7 bases, with 10 bases remaining between them. Germline loops: CDR1 SQVTM, CDR2 ANQGSEA. CDR3 region: CSVEGEVVEAFF. The covered CDR3 bases are TGCAGCGTTGAAGGTGAGGTGGTTGAA.

The table lists this clone with a few counts. CDR3 bases read: TGTGCCAGCTCACCCTCTCCGGACAGGGGACAAGCTGGAAACACC. The encoded protein is CASSPSPDRGQAGNT. The full CDR3 protein reads CASSPSPDRGQAGNTIYF. The rearrangement joins TRBV18 to TRBJ1-3; the match to TRBD1 covers 9 bases. The read finishes 3 residues shy of the CDR3 end, and the germline J gene is used to complete it. There are 18 residues in the CDR3. The ends lost 3 bases at V and 2 bases at J; junction bases unmatched: 11. Germline V CDR1 and CDR2: KGHSH, LQKENI.

This clone was detected ten times or more. The missing CDR3 end, 3 residues past where the read stops, is filled in from the germline J gene. J is TRBJ1-5 and V is TRBV6-1, with a possible D match to TRBD1 (5 bases). There are 14 residues in the CDR3. Trimming cost V 4 bases and J 3 bases, with 10 bases left between them. The germline CDR1 and CDR2 sequences are MNHNS and SASEGT. The CDR3 region is CASSGTGANQPQHF. Partial CDR3 DNA: TGTGCCAGCAGTGGCACAGGAGCCAATCAGCCC.

This clone occurred many times. The CDR3 goes on 3 residues after the read ends, and that part is filled in from the germline J gene. The chain recombines TRBV7-2 with TRBJ2-7; D not certain. This CDR3 has 14 residues. Trimming shortened V by 3 bases and J by 5 bases, and 14 bases separated the two germline ends. CDR1 and CDR2 from the germline V gene are SGHTA and FQGNSA. Incomplete CDR3 DNA: TGTGCCAGCAGCTTTAAAGGGTTCGCCAACGAG. This translates into CASSFKGFANE. The whole CDR3 sequence is CASSFKGFANEQYF.

This clone was found many times. The read comes to an end 3 residues before the CDR3 does, leaving the germline J gene to fill in the end. J is TRBJ1-6 and V is TRBV5-1; D remains ambiguous. V was shortened by 0 bases and J by 7 bases, with 11 bases between the two germline ends. The CDR3 has 15 residues. The germline gives CDR1 SGHRS, CDR2 YFSETQ. Incomplete CDR3 DNA: TGCGCCAGCAGCTTGGGGCGGCAGATAAATTCACCC. Amino acid sequence: CASSLGRQINSP. The CDR3 in full is CASSLGRQINSPLHF.

Ten or more counts support this clone. The read gets to within 3 residues of the CDR3 end, and the germline J gene fills in the rest. The rearrangement uses TRBV7-9 and TRBJ2-7; D is unclear. V lost 4 bases to trimming and J lost 0 bases, with 10 bases between them. Looked up from germline, CDR1 is SEHNR and CDR2 is FQNEAQ (reference sequence). The CDR3 spans 14 residues. CDR3: CASSSDAASYEQYF. The sequenced CDR3 bases are TGTGCCAGCAGCTCCGACGCGGCCTCCTACGAG. Drawing the rest from reference TRBV7-9 and TRBJ2-7, the complete variable domain is DTGVSQNPRHKITKRGQNVTFRCDPISEHNRLYWYRQTLGQGPEFLTYFQNEAQLEKSRLLSDRFSAERPKGSFSTLEIQRTEQGDSAMYLCASSSDAASYEQYFGPGTRLTVT.

This clone was counted many times. The read finishes 3 residues shy of the CDR3 end, and the germline J gene is used to complete it. The chain uses TRBV20-1 and TRBJ2-5; 9 bases match TRBD2. The CDR3 is 15 residues long. After removal of 2 bases from V and 4 bases from J, the junction contained 8 bases not matched to a gene. Germline V CDR1 and CDR2: DFQATT, SNEGSKA (reference sequence). CDR3 DNA, as far as it was read: TGCAGTGCTAGACACATAGCGGGGGCGTCAGAGACC. Translating it yields CSARHIAGASET. The CDR3 reads in full as CSARHIAGASETQYF.

This clone was observed at least ten times. The CDR3 extends 3 residues past the end of the read, so its final part is completed from the germline J gene. V is TRBV5-1 and J is TRBJ2-1; TRBD2 agrees at 8 bases. V shed 4 bases and J 6 bases; nucleotides not matched to a gene: 9. Germline-derived CDR1 and CDR2 are SGHRS and YFSETQ. The CDR3 is 15 residues long. This CDR3 reads CASSPAVTSVNEQFF. CDR3 DNA, as far as it was read: TGCGCCAGCAGCCCGGCCGTGACTAGCGTCAATGAG.

In its sample, this clone was seen many times. The read halts 3 residues ahead of the CDR3 end, with the missing end drawn from the germline J gene. The chain carries TRBV7-9 and TRBJ2-3, with a possible D match to TRBD2 (5 bases). V lost 5 bases to trimming and J lost 8 bases, with 11 bases between them. This CDR3 has 12 amino acids. Germline V gene sequence: CDR1 SEHNR, CDR2 FQNEAQ (reference sequence). The CDR3 here is CASSPTGVTQYF. The covered CDR3 bases are TGTGCCAGCAGCCCTACCGGGGTTACG.

The sample holds many counts of this clone. Coverage ceases 3 residues before the CDR3 finishes, and the germline J gene fills in the end. The chain joins TRBV5-1 to TRBJ2-7, with TRBD2 matching over 11 bases. The junction had 5 bases not matched to a gene; V was cut back by 1 base and J by 2 bases. Germline V lookup: CDR1 SGHRS, CDR2 YFSETQ. The CDR3 loop spans 16 amino acids. This CDR3 is CASSLFSSGGPYEQYF. The sequenced CDR3 bases are TGCGCCAGCAGCTTGTTTTCTAGCGGGGGGCCCTACGAG.

This clone has ten or more counts. The DNA read from the CDR3 is TGTGCCAGCAGCTCACCGGGACTAGCGTGGGATACG. Translating it yields CASSSPGLAWDT. The entire CDR3 is CASSSPGLAWDTQYF. This chain uses TRBV7-9 with TRBJ2-3; 10 nucleotides match TRBD2. The read finishes 3 residues shy of the CDR3 end, and the germline J gene is used to complete it. This CDR3 region has 15 residues. V lost 4 bases and J lost 6; bases outside the gene matches: 7. CDR1 is SEHNR, CDR2 FQNEAQ, per germline (reference sequence).

This clone was detected ten times or more. Coverage ceases 3 residues before the CDR3 finishes, and the germline J gene fills in the end. The V call is TRBV10-3, the J call TRBJ2-7; weak D call: TRBD1 (6 bases). CDR1 is ENHRY and CDR2 is SYGVKD in the germline V gene. Deletions cut 2 bases from V and 6 bases from J, with 11 bases between. The CDR3 runs 13 residues. The CDR3 loop reads CAISEKDSREQYF. Incomplete CDR3 DNA: TGTGCCATCAGTGAGAAGGACAGTCGCGAG.